The rows below give T cell receptor beta chains drawn from one sample of a study of T-cell reconstitution after alpha-beta-depleted transplantation in children. A single record per CDR3 protein comes from TCRdb applying MiXCR to the PCR reads. The sample yields 400,000 to 500,000 distinct CDR3 sequences, around 9.9% seen once. The sequenced sample was PBMCs from the stem cell graft donor, obtained from the stem cell graft. The origin of the receptors is a human donor who donated a stem cell graft to a child with acute myeloid leukemia. CDR3s include the opening cysteine and the closing phenylalanine or tryptophan.

V gene | CDR3 protein
TRBV20-1 | CSATIQGSDTQYF
TRBV15 | CATSARGQGGGYTF
TRBV20-1 | CSARGDRSSYNEQFF
TRBV12-3/TRBV12-4 | CASSPETSGTGELFF
TRBV7-9 | CASSGTDRTLSGGYTF
TRBV5-8 | CASSLNSFSNQPQHF
TRBV30 | CAWRAQTRTSGSVEQFF
TRBV12-3/TRBV12-4 | CASSPIRSETQYF
TRBV10-3 | CAISESSGANVLTF
TRBV11-2 | CASSLEKGTYFTDTQYF
TRBV12-3/TRBV12-4 | CASRFRELSPLHF
TRBV5-1 | CASSLGSVGTSGREQYF
TRBV29-1 | CSSHEGYYNEQFF
TRBV29-1 | CSVLGAQWGDIQYF
TRBV25-1 | CASGRQGAGAEAFF
TRBV25-1 | CASSEYMALQSFGNTIYF
TRBV20-1 | CSVSSGGPYNEQFF
TRBV5-6 | CASSLLAGDSNEQFF
TRBV6-5 | CASSFVRLAGVHGELFF
TRBV12-3/TRBV12-4 | CASSSPDREVEQYF
TRBV15 | CATTDVGQRRNTIYF
TRBV7-2 | CASAQGGSHNEQFF
TRBV2 | CASRSTVGPQQFF
TRBV13 | CASSLRVLSYEQYF
TRBV4-2 | CASSLTSGLYNEQFF